This TCR beta chain was sequenced for a study of blood T cell repertoires in COVID-19 (dated by TCRdb to 2018 to 2020). At the level of the whole study: For ImmuneRACE Cohort 3, a participant was defined as recovered based on two consecutive negative NP/OP PCR tests, clearance by a healthcare professional, or resolution of symptoms. A freely available public database, intended as a resource for researchers studying the immune response to SARS-CoV-2, is where the repertoires were released. The dataset comprised deeply sampled blood TCRbeta repertoires from subjects exposed to, actively infected with, or recovered from COVID-19. Collaborator samples came from the United States, Italy and Spain and covered acute and convalescent phases of COVID-19. The material from the prospective study consisted of cDNA or gDNA derived from T cells, B-cell-depleted T cells, or PBMCs. The samples were drawn from the first 160 participants of the ongoing ImmuneRACE study and from 1,254 subjects provided by 6 global collaborators. Sample metadata almost always included a de-identified subject ID, COVID-19 status, age in years and sex. Where available, HLA class I and class II types were obtained from metadata supplied by the sample provider rather than from assay-based typing. What the research found in general, with its limitations: The quantity of clinical and demographic metadata differed by source and by participant and was supplied without curation.

Participants in the prospective study were aged roughly 18 to 89 years, lived in 20 to 25 United States geographic areas, and enrolled through a virtual design. To assign participants to cohorts, the prospective study relied on clinical history that participants themselves reported in a screening survey and a study questionnaire. In the prospective study, mobile phlebotomists collected whole blood, serum and a nasopharyngeal or oropharyngeal swab from each participant. Over an approximately 2-month period, participants in the prospective study had the option of providing additional blood draws and questionnaires. Prospective study blood samples were shipped either frozen or at room temperature before DNA extraction. With respect to this clone: Its binding antigen is unknown. Base qualities are not provided; no much larger clone lies one nucleotide away.

The CDR3 covers 13 residues, taking in both the cysteine and the phenylalanine. The read is trimmed to its CDR3 DNA, 39 bases read in frame from base 1. CDR1 MNHEY and CDR2 SVGAGI were looked up in the germline V gene. V is reduced by 2 bases and J by 3 bases, leaving a spacing of 7 bases between them. The immunoSEQ Assay, a bias-controlled multiplex PCR, was used to amplify TCRbeta CDR3 regions from genomic DNA. Regarding the original processing steps: The number of nucleated cells in each sample was estimated from the amplification of reference gene primers within the assay. Sequence reads were collapsed and filtered to measure the absolute abundance of every unique TCRbeta CDR3 rearrangement. For each sample, productive Simpson clonality was calculated as the square root of Simpson's diversity index across productive rearrangements. Sourced from immuneACCESS, this table was stored by TCRdb with only in-frame sequences that have V and J called. A share of the clones is absent; for the studies checked, an unresolved V gene accounts for under half, and the remainder has no known explanation. V, J and clone size are taken as reported in that table, and D and trimming were inferred from the DNA itself. The sample data list 300,000 to 450,000 clones, and roughly 86% of these were observed just once. Approximately 1.9% of the sample comes from the top ten.

The sample taken for sequencing was PBMCs or T cells enriched from blood (not recorded which). Recombination linked TRBV6-5 to TRBJ1-2, with a tentative D gene TRBD1 over 5 matching bases. The clonotype was recovered from a man between 35 and 55 years old in a cohort exposed to, infected with or recovered from COVID-19 (not recorded which). The DNA sequence is as follows: TGTGCCAGCAGTTACGACAGACACTATGGCTACACCTTC. This is translated as CASSYDRHYGYTF.